These T cell receptor beta chains were read from a single sample in a study of blood T cells in healthy people across ages. MiXCR, run by TCRdb on the 5' RACE reads, gives a single entry per CDR3 protein. The data hold roughly 1,500,000 distinct CDR3 sequences, with 30% to 40% observed a single time. Specimen: blood. The receptors originated from a woman between 25 and 40 years old in good health. CDR3s include the opening cysteine and the closing phenylalanine or tryptophan. D genes are given only for firm matches. Rows give clone size only sometimes, using once, few, many, or a class for an expanded clone.

>17|NA|TRBV4-1|few|TRBJ1-5
CASSQFFWPWGNQPQHF
TGCGCCAGCAGCCAATTTTTTTGGCCTTGGGGGAATCAGCCCCAGCATTTT
>14|NA|TRBV25-1|few|TRBJ2-1
CASSEYRGHNEQFF
TGTGCCAGCAGTGAATATAGAGGCCACAATGAGCAGTTCTTC
>12|NA|TRBV25-1|few|TRBJ1-2
CASRDSLRGYTF
TGTGCCAGCAGGGACAGTCTGAGAGGCTACACCTTC
>15|TRBD1|TRBV20-1|NA|TRBJ2-5
CSARAPQGAGETQYF
TGCAGTGCTAGAGCCCCCCAGGGGGCTGGGGAGACCCAGTACTTC
>15|NA|TRBV29-1|NA|TRBJ1-1
CSVRFVDRMNTEAFF
TGCAGCGTTCGATTTGTGGACCGTATGAACACTGAAGCTTTCTTT
>17|TRBD2|TRBV6-1|NA|TRBJ2-3
CASSAETSGRARDTQYF
TGTGCCAGCAGTGCCGAGACTAGCGGGAGGGCCAGAGATACGCAGTATTTT
>14|NA|TRBV5-1|many|TRBJ2-7
CASSLGSGTHEQYF
TGCGCCAGCAGCTTGGGCTCGGGGACCCACGAGCAGTACTTC
>15|NA|TRBV28|many|TRBJ2-7
CASSFQSLGIYEQYF
TGTGCCAGCAGTTTCCAGTCGCTTGGGATCTACGAGCAGTACTTC
>14|NA|TRBV5-6|once|TRBJ1-2
CASSLVPDEGGYTF
TGTGCCAGCAGCTTGGTTCCGGATGAGGGCGGCTACACCTTC
>13|NA|TRBV5-1|NA|TRBJ2-3
CASSSLVVDTQYF
TGCGCCAGCAGCTCCCTCGTGGTGGATACGCAGTATTTT
>14|NA|TRBV11-2|NA|TRBJ2-5
CASSTYGTQRTQYF
TGTGCCAGCAGCACCTACGGGACTCAGCGGACCCAGTACTTC
>14|NA|TRBV29-1|few|TRBJ1-2
CSVEDRSVNYGYTF
TGCAGCGTTGAAGATCGCTCGGTTAACTATGGCTACACCTTC
>12|TRBD2|TRBV7-9|NA|TRBJ2-1
CASSQDGGRGFF
TGTGCCAGCAGTCAAGATGGGGGGAGGGGGTTCTTC
>13|NA|TRBV6-1|NA|TRBJ1-1
CASIRGANTEAFF
TGTGCCAGCATTAGGGGGGCGAACACCGAAGCTTTCTTT
>13|NA|TRBV6-2/TRBV6-3|NA|TRBJ1-2
CASSITGWAGYTF
TGTGCCAGCAGTATAACAGGGTGGGCTGGCTACACCTTC
>16|NA|TRBV4-1|many|TRBJ2-1
CASSQDPYGDPDEQFF
TGCGCCAGCAGCCAAGATCCTTACGGGGATCCCGATGAGCAGTTCTTC
>17|NA|TRBV28|NA|TRBJ2-7
CASSLFAGQTPESEQYF
TGTGCCAGCAGTTTATTCGCGGGACAGACTCCTGAGTCCGAGCAGTACTTC
>14|NA|TRBV12-3/TRBV12-4|few|TRBJ1-6
CASCIGQYNSPLHF
TGTGCCAGCTGCATCGGACAGTATAATTCACCCCTCCACTTT
>14|NA|TRBV6-1|NA|TRBJ2-1
CASSEGQGGWEQFF
TGTGCCAGCAGTGAAGGACAGGGAGGCTGGGAGCAGTTCTTC
>13|TRBD1|TRBV6-5|NA|TRBJ1-2
CASRMGQNYGYTF
TGTGCCAGCAGAATGGGACAGAACTATGGCTACACCTTC
>13|NA|TRBV30|few|TRBJ2-7
CAWSLGDTYEQYF
TGTGCCTGGAGTCTCGGGGATACCTACGAGCAGTACTTC
>11|NA|TRBV28|NA|TRBJ2-4
CASTVGNIQYF
TGTGCCAGCACAGTAGGGAACATTCAGTACTTC
>13|NA|TRBV20-1|NA|TRBJ1-6
CSASRPDGSPLHF
TGCAGTGCTAGTAGGCCCGATGGATCACCCCTCCACTTT
>13|TRBD1|TRBV2|NA|TRBJ2-1
CAGSRDRDNEQFF
TGTGCCGGATCCCGGGACAGGGACAATGAGCAGTTCTTC
>16|TRBD1|TRBV4-1|few|TRBJ1-2
CASSQPYRGRGYGYTF
TGCGCCAGCAGCCAACCCTACAGGGGGCGCGGCTATGGCTACACCTTC
>15|TRBD1|TRBV27|NA|TRBJ1-1
CASSLETGFGTEAFF
TGTGCCAGCAGTTTAGAGACAGGGTTCGGCACTGAAGCTTTCTTT
>17|NA|TRBV7-2|NA|TRBJ2-2
CASSLESWEANTGELFF
TGTGCCAGCAGCTTAGAGAGCTGGGAAGCGAACACCGGGGAGCTGTTTTTT
>15|NA|TRBV15|NA|TRBJ1-2
CATSRVDGTAYGYTF
TGTGCCACCAGCAGAGTCGACGGCACCGCCTATGGCTACACCTTC
>15|NA|TRBV6-1|NA|TRBJ2-1
CASGIWQPRYNEQFF
TGTGCCAGCGGAATCTGGCAACCCCGTTACAATGAGCAGTTCTTC
>14|NA|TRBV10-1|NA|TRBJ2-3
CASSEQIGTDTQYF
TGCGCCAGCAGTGAACAAATAGGCACAGATACGCAGTATTTT
>18|NA|TRBV5-1|few|TRBJ1-4
CASSPGRLRQAGDEKLFF
TGCGCCAGCAGCCCGGGCCGCCTAAGACAGGCGGGGGATGAAAAACTGTTTTTT
>16|NA|TRBV12-3/TRBV12-4|NA|TRBJ1-5
CASSLAPITLNQPQHF
TGTGCCAGCAGTTTAGCTCCCATCACGCTGAATCAGCCCCAGCATTTT
>16|TRBD2|TRBV9|few|TRBJ2-7
CASSVAPSSGYYEQYF
TGTGCCAGCAGCGTAGCTCCTTCTAGCGGGTACTACGAGCAGTACTTC
>17|TRBD1|TRBV20-1|NA|TRBJ1-6
CSALRPGDRGVVSPLHF
TGCAGTGCTTTACGCCCAGGGGACAGGGGAGTTGTTTCACCCCTCCACTTT
>14|TRBD2|TRBV20-1|few|TRBJ2-1
CSARGLAVINEQFF
TGCAGTGCCAGGGGACTAGCCGTTATCAATGAGCAGTTCTTC
>15|TRBD2|TRBV10-3|NA|TRBJ2-3
CAISGLAVKTDTQYF
TGTGCCATCAGTGGGCTAGCGGTAAAAACAGATACGCAGTATTTT
>16|TRBD1|TRBV3-1|NA|TRBJ1-1
CASSPGAGTANTEAFF
TGTGCCAGCAGCCCAGGAGCCGGGACAGCTAACACTGAAGCTTTCTTT